The 23 T cell receptor beta chains listed next were all sequenced from one sample in a study of OX40 agonist ivuxolimab in advanced cancers. Method: immunoSEQ multiplex PCR; TCRdb's copy keeps in-frame clones and lacks some. The sample has tens of thousands of clones, about 82% seen once. The starting material was CD4+ or CD8+ T cells sorted from blood, obtained in a trial of the OX40 agonist ivuxolimab. Receptor source: an adult with an advanced solid tumor such as melanoma, head and neck, liver or kidney cancer.

The CDR3 protein is CASSLDNSGANVLTF. The DNA of the CDR3 is TGTGCCAGCAGCTTAGACAACTCTGGGGCCAACGTCCTGACTTTC. The chain couples TRBV7-3 to TRBJ2-6; D gene uncertain. CDR1 is SGHTA, CDR2 FQGTGA, per germline. CDR3 length: 15 residues. Trimming took off 2 bases at V and 0 bases at J, with 5 bases between the two ends.

The rearrangement uses TRBV30 and TRBJ1-1; D perhaps matches TRBD1 (5 bases). The CDR3 runs 11 residues. V lost 2 bases and J 7 bases, leaving 8 bases between the germline ends. The germline V gene has CDR1 GTSNPN and CDR2 SVGIG (reference sequence). The CDR3 nucleotides are TGTGCCTGGAGTTCGGGGGGTGAAGCTTTCTTT. Amino acids: CAWSSGGEAFF.

The V and J genes are TRBV5-1 and TRBJ2-1, with D perhaps being TRBD1 or TRBD2 (5 bases each). CDR3 length: 14 residues. Germline V gene lookup returns CDR1 SGHRS and CDR2 YFSETQ. V lost 0 bases, J lost 10 bases, and 14 bases lay in between. The CDR3 sequence: CASSLDGTLLEQFF. In DNA form, the CDR3 reads TGCGCCAGCAGCTTGGACGGGACGCTTCTCGAGCAGTTCTTC.

The chain carries TRBV5-4 and TRBJ1-2, with 9 bases lining up with TRBD1. Germline trimming cut 0 bases from V and 1 base from J; bases unmatched to any gene: 1. This CDR3 spans 15 amino acids. CDR1 is SGHNT, CDR2 YYREEE, per germline (reference sequence). The CDR3 here is CASSLGDRVNYGYTF. The CDR3 DNA sequence: TGTGCCAGCAGCTTGGGGGACAGGGTTAACTATGGCTACACCTTC.

The CDR3 is CATSRELENTEAFF. CDR3 DNA: TGTGCCACCAGCAGAGAATTAGAGAACACTGAAGCTTTCTTT. V usage is TRBV15 and J usage is TRBJ1-1; D gene unclear. Trimming took 0 bases from V and 1 from J, leaving 6 bases between them. Germline assignment: CDR1 LNHNV and CDR2 YYDKDF (reference sequence). The CDR3 covers 14 residues.

Regarding this clone: A read error may account for a junction end that differs from germline. The V gene is TRBV7-8, the J gene TRBJ2-4, with no clear D. Germline V gene lookup returns CDR1 SGHVS and CDR2 FQNEAQ. This CDR3 has 12 amino acids. CDR3 coding DNA: TGTGCCAGCAGCTTAGCCCAAAACATTCAGTACTTC. Translating it yields CASSLAQNIQYF.

The CDR3, as DNA: TGTGCCAGCAGTGAAGTCGACATCTATGGCTACACCTTC. Translating it yields CASSEVDIYGYTF. The V call is TRBV6-1, the J call TRBJ1-2; unclear D gene. The CDR3 loop spans 13 amino acids. Trimming left V 1 base short and J 4 bases short, with 7 bases between. The germline gives CDR1 MNHNS, CDR2 SASEGT.

The V call is TRBV4-2, the J call TRBJ2-7; D is perhaps TRBD1 (6 bases). The CDR3 runs 13 residues. With 6 bases removed from V and 2 bases from J, the gap between germline ends came to 11 bases. The germline V gene has CDR1 LGHNA and CDR2 YNFKEQ. The CDR3 sequence: CASREQGAYEQYF. The CDR3 nucleotides read TGTGCCAGCAGGGAACAGGGCGCCTACGAGCAGTACTTC.

The rearrangement joins TRBV7-2 to TRBJ2-3; D unclear. In germline, CDR1 is SGHTA, CDR2 FQGNSA. The CDR3 extends over 13 amino acids. The germline V and J ends were trimmed by 3 bases and 4 bases, with 8 bases remaining between them. CDR3 sequence (DNA): TGTGCCAGCAGCTTTTCTAGATCAGATACGCAGTATTTT. Amino acid sequence: CASSFSRSDTQYF. The full variable domain, with the rest looked up from reference TRBV7-2 and TRBJ2-3, is GAGVSQSPSNKVTEKGKDVELRCDPISGHTALYWYRQSLGQGLEFLIYFQGNSAPDKSGLPSDRFSAERTGGSVSTLTIQRTQQEDSAVYLCASSFSRSDTQYFGPGTRLTVL.

The chain couples TRBV6-1 to TRBJ1-2, with TRBD1 matching over 7 bases. CDR3 size: 16 residues. The germline V gene encodes CDR1 MNHNS and CDR2 SASEGT. The trim removed 0 bases at V and 8 bases at J, leaving 12 bases unmatched. The CDR3 region is CASSEALQGGQRGYTF. Here the CDR3 DNA reads TGTGCCAGCAGTGAAGCGCTTCAAGGGGGCCAAAGAGGCTACACCTTC.

Only one count was recorded for this clone. CDR3 sequence: CSVGRGTGWDGELFF. The CDR3 DNA reads as TGCAGCGTTGGGCGTGGGACAGGGTGGGACGGGGAGCTGTTTTTT. The chain employs TRBV29-1 and TRBJ2-2; 9 bases line up with TRBD1. This CDR3 has 15 amino acids. Trimming removed 4 bases from V and 7 bases from J; junction bases left unmatched: 10. From germline, CDR1 is SQVTM and CDR2 ANQGSEA.

This rearrangement joins TRBV11-1 to TRBJ2-3; 7 positions agree with TRBD2. J was trimmed by 0 bases and V by 2 bases; bases with no gene match: 11. The CDR3 length is 18 residues. The germline V gene has CDR1 SGHAT and CDR2 FQDESV (reference sequence). Here the CDR3 DNA reads TGTGCCAGCAGCTTATGGGCCTTAGGTAGCGGGAGCACAGATACGCAGTATTTT. Its translation: CASSLWALGSGSTDTQYF.

The gene calls are TRBV2 and TRBJ2-5; D call uncertain. CDR1 is SNHLY, CDR2 FYNNEI, per germline. V lost 5 bases to trimming and J lost 0 bases, with 4 bases between them. The CDR3 has 12 residues. The chain's CDR3 is CASSTYQETQYF. CDR3 DNA sequence: TGTGCCAGCAGTACGTACCAAGAGACCCAGTACTTC.

J is TRBJ1-1 and V is TRBV7-9; D is perhaps TRBD1 (5 bases). This CDR3 has 13 residues. Germline loops: CDR1 SEHNR, CDR2 FQNEAQ (reference sequence). With 7 bases removed from V and 3 bases from J, the gap between germline ends came to 12 bases. CDR3 in amino acids: CASTLGGDTEAFF. In nucleotides, the CDR3 is TGTGCCAGCACCTTGGGGGGGGACACTGAAGCTTTCTTT. Full variable domain (missing parts from reference TRBV7-9 and TRBJ1-1): DTGVSQNPRHKITKRGQNVTFRCDPISEHNRLYWYRQTLGQGPEFLTYFQNEAQLEKSRLLSDRFSAERPKGSFSTLEIQRTEQGDSAMYLCASTLGGDTEAFFGQGTRLTVV.

The chain recombines TRBV4-2 with TRBJ1-1, with TRBD1 matching over 8 bases. Germline V CDR1 and CDR2: LGHNA, YNFKEQ. V was pared by 2 bases and J by 4 bases, with 3 bases of the junction left unmatched. This CDR3 region has 14 residues. The CDR3 is CASSQPGGRTEAFF. CDR3 nucleotides: TGTGCCAGCAGCCAACCAGGGGGCCGCACTGAAGCTTTCTTT.

The chain uses TRBV5-4 and TRBJ1-1, with D tentatively TRBD1 (5 bases). The CDR3 contains 14 residues. Trimming left V 4 bases short and J 7 bases short, with 17 bases between. Germline loops: CDR1 SGHNT, CDR2 YYREEE (reference sequence). The CDR3 coding sequence is TGTGCCAGCAGCACCCCGCAGGGCAACTTTGAAGCTTTCTTT. Translated: CASSTPQGNFEAFF.

The J gene is TRBJ1-3, the V gene TRBV5-1, with 7 nucleotides matching TRBD1. Losses at the gene ends were 4 bases for V and 3 bases for J; bases not matched to a gene: 1. Germline assignment: CDR1 SGHRS and CDR2 YFSETQ. This CDR3 region has 13 residues. Here the CDR3 DNA reads TGCGCCAGCAGCCGGGACAGTGGAAACACCATATATTTT. The encoded protein is CASSRDSGNTIYF.

The V gene is TRBV2, the J gene TRBJ2-1; 8 bases match TRBD2. This CDR3 has 12 amino acids. Germline assignment: CDR1 SNHLY and CDR2 FYNNEI. After removal of 4 bases from V and 7 bases from J, the junction contained 0 bases not matched to a gene. The CDR3 DNA follows: TGTGCCAGCAGTGGACTAGCGAATGAGCAGTTCTTC. Protein product: CASSGLANEQFF.

The count of this clone is one. The rearrangement uses TRBV7-6 and TRBJ2-5; D unresolved. The CDR3 covers 13 residues. V lost 2 bases and J lost 5, with 9 bases in between. Germline V gene lookup returns CDR1 SGHVS and CDR2 FNYEAQ. CDR3 DNA: TGTGCCAGCAGCTTACTGGTAGACGAGACCCAGTACTTC. Its protein is CASSLLVDETQYF.

This chain uses TRBV5-1 with TRBJ2-2, with 8 bases matching TRBD1. Germline-derived CDR1 and CDR2 are SGHRS and YFSETQ. The CDR3 has 15 residues. V shed 3 bases and J 3 bases; nucleotides not matched to a gene: 4. Here the CDR3 DNA reads TGCGCCAGCAGCTCGACAGGGGCCGACACCGGGGAGCTGTTTTTT. Residues: CASSSTGADTGELFF.

The V gene is TRBV6-6, the J gene TRBJ2-1; TRBD2 matches 7 bases. The germline V gene has CDR1 MNHNY and CDR2 SVGAGI (reference sequence). This CDR3 contains 16 residues. J gave up 9 bases and V 5 bases, and 16 bases lay outside the gene matches. In nucleotides, the CDR3 is TGTGCCAGCAGTAGAGATGGGGTTATCTTAGCGGGTGAGCAGTTCTTC. Protein sequence: CASSRDGVILAGEQFF.

This clone was recorded once. The V gene is TRBV6-4, the J gene TRBJ1-1, with D unclear. CDR1 is MRHNA, CDR2 SNTAGT, per germline. Trimming shortened V by 6 bases and J by 3 bases, and 11 bases separated the two germline ends. CDR3 length: 13 residues. CDR3 sequence (DNA): TGTGCCAGCAGCGCTGACGGACACACTGAAGCTTTCTTT. Residues: CASSADGHTEAFF.

This clone was observed once. This chain uses TRBV7-2 with TRBJ1-2; D is unclear. This CDR3 has 15 amino acids. In germline, CDR1 is SGHTA, CDR2 FQGNSA. V lost 1 base and J 2 bases, leaving 11 bases between the germline ends. The CDR3 region has the DNA TGTGCCAGCAGCTTAGGGGCCAGCGGGAACTATGGCTACACCTTC. This gives the protein CASSLGASGNYGYTF. The full variable domain, in which reference TRBV7-2 and TRBJ1-2 provide the parts outside the CDR3, is GAGVSQSPSNKVTEKGKDVELRCDPISGHTALYWYRQSLGQGLEFLIYFQGNSAPDKSGLPSDRFSAERTGGSVSTLTIQRTQQEDSAVYLCASSLGASGNYGYTFGSGTRLTVV.